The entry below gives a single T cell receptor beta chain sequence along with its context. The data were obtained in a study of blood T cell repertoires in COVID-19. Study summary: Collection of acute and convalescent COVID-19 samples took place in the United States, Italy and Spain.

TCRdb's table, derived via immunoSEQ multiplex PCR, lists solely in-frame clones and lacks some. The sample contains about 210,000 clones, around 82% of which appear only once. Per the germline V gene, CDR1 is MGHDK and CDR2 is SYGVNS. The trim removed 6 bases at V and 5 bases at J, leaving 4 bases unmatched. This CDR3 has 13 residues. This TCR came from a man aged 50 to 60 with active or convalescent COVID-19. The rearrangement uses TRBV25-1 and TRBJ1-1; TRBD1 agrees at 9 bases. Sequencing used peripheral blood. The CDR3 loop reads CASRDRGGTEAFF. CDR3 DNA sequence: TGTGCCAGCAGGGACAGGGGTGGGACTGAAGCTTTCTTT.